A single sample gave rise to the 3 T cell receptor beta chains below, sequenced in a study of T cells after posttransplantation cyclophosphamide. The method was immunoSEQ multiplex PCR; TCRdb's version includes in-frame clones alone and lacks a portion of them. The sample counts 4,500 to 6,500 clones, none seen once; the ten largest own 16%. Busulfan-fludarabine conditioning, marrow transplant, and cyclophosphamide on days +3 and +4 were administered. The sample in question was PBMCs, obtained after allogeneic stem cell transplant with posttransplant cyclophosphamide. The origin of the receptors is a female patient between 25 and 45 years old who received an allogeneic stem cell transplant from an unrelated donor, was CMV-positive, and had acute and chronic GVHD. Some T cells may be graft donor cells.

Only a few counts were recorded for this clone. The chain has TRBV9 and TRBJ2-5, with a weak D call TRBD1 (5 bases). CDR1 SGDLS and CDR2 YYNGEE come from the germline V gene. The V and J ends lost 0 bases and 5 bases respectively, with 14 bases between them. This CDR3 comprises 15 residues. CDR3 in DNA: TGTGCCAGCAGCGTAGGGCCCGGGCCAGGGGAGACCCAGTACTTC. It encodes CASSVGPGPGETQYF.

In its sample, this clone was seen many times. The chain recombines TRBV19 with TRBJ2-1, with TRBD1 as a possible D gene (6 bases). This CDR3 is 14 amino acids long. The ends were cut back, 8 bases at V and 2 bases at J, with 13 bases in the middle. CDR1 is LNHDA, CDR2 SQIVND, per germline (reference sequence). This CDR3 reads CASSTGTPYNEQFF. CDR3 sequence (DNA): TGTGCCAGTTCCACCGGGACACCCTACAATGAGCAGTTCTTC.

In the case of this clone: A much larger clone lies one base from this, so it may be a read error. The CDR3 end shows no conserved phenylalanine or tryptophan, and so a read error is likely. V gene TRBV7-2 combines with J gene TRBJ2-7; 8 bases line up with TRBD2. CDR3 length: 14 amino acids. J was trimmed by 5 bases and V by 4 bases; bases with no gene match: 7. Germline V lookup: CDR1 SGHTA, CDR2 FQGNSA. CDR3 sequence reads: CASSYRLATNEQYL. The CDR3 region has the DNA TGTGCCAGCAGCTACCGACTAGCGACCAACGAGCAGTACCTC.